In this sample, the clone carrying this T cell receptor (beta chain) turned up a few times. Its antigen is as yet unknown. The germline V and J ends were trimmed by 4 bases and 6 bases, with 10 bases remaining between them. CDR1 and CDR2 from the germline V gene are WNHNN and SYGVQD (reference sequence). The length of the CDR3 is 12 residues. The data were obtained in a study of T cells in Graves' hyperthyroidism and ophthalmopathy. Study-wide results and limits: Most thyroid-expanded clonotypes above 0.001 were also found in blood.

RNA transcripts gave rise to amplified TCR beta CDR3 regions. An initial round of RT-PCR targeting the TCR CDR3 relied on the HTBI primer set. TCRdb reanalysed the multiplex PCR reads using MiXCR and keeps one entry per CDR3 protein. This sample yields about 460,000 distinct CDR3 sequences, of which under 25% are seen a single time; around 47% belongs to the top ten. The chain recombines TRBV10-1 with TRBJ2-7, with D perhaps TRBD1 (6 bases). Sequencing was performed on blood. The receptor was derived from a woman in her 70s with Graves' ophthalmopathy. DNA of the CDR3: TGCGCCAGCAGTGTAGGGGGATCCGAGCAGTACTTC. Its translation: CASSVGGSEQYF.